Listed below are T cell receptor beta chains from one sample, sequenced in a study of early T cells in non-severe SARS-CoV-2 infection. TCRdb passed the 5' RACE reads through MiXCR, listing each CDR3 protein once. This sample yields 29,000 or so distinct CDR3 sequences, of which around 5% are seen a single time; 6% to 6.5% belongs to the top ten. The sample was whole blood. These receptors originate from an adult who was a healthcare worker with PCR-confirmed SARS-CoV-2 infection or an uninfected control (not recorded which). Each CDR3 is given with its conserved first and last residue. A D gene is named only where the DNA matches it firmly. For some rows the clone size is stated as once, few or many, or as a class when expanded; others skip it.

j_gene: TRBJ1-1; abundance: many; v_gene: TRBV18; d_gene: NA; CDR3nt: TGTGCCAGCTCACCACAGGGGCCGAACACTGAAGCTTTCTTT; CDR3aa: CASSPQGPNTEAFF
j_gene: TRBJ2-1; abundance: few; v_gene: TRBV6-5; d_gene: TRBD2; CDR3nt: TGTGCCAGCAGTCTCACTAGCGGGAGGGCCCTTGAGCAGTTCTTC; CDR3aa: CASSLTSGRALEQFF
j_gene: TRBJ2-6; abundance: many; v_gene: TRBV30; d_gene: TRBD1; CDR3nt: TGTGCCTGGACAGGGGGCGCAACTGGGGCCAACGTCCTGACTTTC; CDR3aa: CAWTGGATGANVLTF
j_gene: TRBJ2-1; abundance: few; v_gene: TRBV11-2; d_gene: TRBD2; CDR3nt: TGTGCCAGCAGCTTTCGGACTAGCGGGAGAAATGAGCAGTTCTTC; CDR3aa: CASSFRTSGRNEQFF
j_gene: TRBJ2-7; abundance: many; v_gene: TRBV14; d_gene: NA; CDR3nt: TGTGCCAGCAGCCCCCACCACTACGAGCAGTACTTC; CDR3aa: CASSPHHYEQYF
j_gene: TRBJ1-2; abundance: few; v_gene: TRBV18; d_gene: TRBD1; CDR3nt: TGTGCCAGCTCACCACTGGACAGGGAAGGCTACACCTTC; CDR3aa: CASSPLDREGYTF
j_gene: TRBJ2-1; abundance: few; v_gene: TRBV7-6; d_gene: TRBD2; CDR3nt: TGTGCCAGCAGCTTAACCCTAGCGGGACCCATGAATGAGCAGTTCTTC; CDR3aa: CASSLTLAGPMNEQFF
j_gene: TRBJ2-1; abundance: many; v_gene: TRBV11-2; d_gene: NA; CDR3nt: TGTGCCAGCAGCTTAGATGGGCGAACAGGGATAAATGAGCAGTTCTTC; CDR3aa: CASSLDGRTGINEQFF
j_gene: TRBJ2-1; abundance: many; v_gene: TRBV5-1; d_gene: NA; CDR3nt: TGCGCCAGCAGCTTGTCGTGGGGTGGTGAGCAGTTCTTC; CDR3aa: CASSLSWGGEQFF
j_gene: TRBJ1-2; abundance: few; v_gene: TRBV2; d_gene: NA; CDR3nt: TGTGCCAGCAGCCCGGGCTCCTTTGGGGGCTACACCTTC; CDR3aa: CASSPGSFGGYTF
j_gene: TRBJ2-7; abundance: many; v_gene: TRBV12-3/TRBV12-4; d_gene: TRBD1; CDR3nt: TGTGCCAGCAGTTTAAAACAGGGGCTCCACGAGCAGTACTTC; CDR3aa: CASSLKQGLHEQYF
j_gene: TRBJ1-1; abundance: NA; v_gene: TRBV5-6; d_gene: TRBD1; CDR3nt: TGTGCCAGCAGCTTGGGGGACAGGGAGGGCACTGAAGCTTTCTTT; CDR3aa: CASSLGDREGTEAFF
j_gene: TRBJ2-2; abundance: NA; v_gene: TRBV7-2; d_gene: NA; CDR3nt: TGTGCCAGCAGCCCCCGTTTTGGGGCGGACACCGGGGAGCTGTTTTTT; CDR3aa: CASSPRFGADTGELFF
j_gene: TRBJ2-1; abundance: many; v_gene: TRBV12-3/TRBV12-4; d_gene: NA; CDR3nt: TGTGCCACCACTCCACGGGGGTCCTACAATGAGCAGTTCTTC; CDR3aa: CATTPRGSYNEQFF
j_gene: TRBJ2-5; abundance: many; v_gene: TRBV7-2; d_gene: NA; CDR3nt: TGTGCCAGCAGCCAAGGGGGGGAGACCCAGTACTTC; CDR3aa: CASSQGGETQYF
j_gene: TRBJ1-2; abundance: many; v_gene: TRBV18; d_gene: NA; CDR3nt: TGTGCCAGCTCACCACGGGGAACGGGGGACTATGGCTACACCTTC; CDR3aa: CASSPRGTGDYGYTF